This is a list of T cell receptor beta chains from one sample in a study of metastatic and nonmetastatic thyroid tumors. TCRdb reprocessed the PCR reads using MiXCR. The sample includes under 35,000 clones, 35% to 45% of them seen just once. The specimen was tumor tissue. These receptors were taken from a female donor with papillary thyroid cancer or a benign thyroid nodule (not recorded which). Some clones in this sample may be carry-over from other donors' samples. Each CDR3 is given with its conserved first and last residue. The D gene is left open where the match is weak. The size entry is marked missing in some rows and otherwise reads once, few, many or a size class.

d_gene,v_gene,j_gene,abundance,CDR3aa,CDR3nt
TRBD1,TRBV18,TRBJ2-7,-,CASSDMTGEQYF,TGTGCCAGCTCGGATATGACAGGGGAGCAGTACTTC
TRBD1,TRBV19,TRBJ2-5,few,CASSIVGQLETQYF,TGTGCCAGTAGTATAGTGGGACAGTTAGAGACCCAGTACTTC
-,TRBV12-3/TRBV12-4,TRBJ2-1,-,CASSPLQGEQFF,TGTGCCAGCAGTCCCCTTCAAGGTGAGCAGTTCTTC
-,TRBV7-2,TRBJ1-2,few,CASSLVVGKDYGYTF,TGTGCCAGCAGCTTAGTTGTGGGGAAGGACTATGGCTACACCTTC
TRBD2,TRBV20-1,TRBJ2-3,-,CSAQGTSGRTDTQYF,TGCAGTGCCCAAGGGACTAGCGGGAGAACAGATACGCAGTATTTT
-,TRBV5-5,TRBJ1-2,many,CASSLGTVNNYGYTF,TGTGCCAGCAGCTTGGGGACAGTAAATAACTATGGCTACACCTTC
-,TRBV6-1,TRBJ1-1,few,CASSRLDNEAFF,TGTGCCAGCAGTAGACTGGACAATGAAGCTTTCTTT
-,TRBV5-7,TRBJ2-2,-,CASSLGDTGELFF,TGTGCCAGCAGCTTGGGAGACACCGGGGAGCTGTTTTTT
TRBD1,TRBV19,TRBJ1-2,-,CACRLTGEKSGYTF,TGTGCCTGCCGCCTGACAGGGGAGAAGAGCGGCTACACCTTC
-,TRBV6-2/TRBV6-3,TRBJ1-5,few,CASSPGTKDQPQHF,TGTGCCAGCAGTCCCGGGACAAAAGATCAGCCCCAGCATTTT
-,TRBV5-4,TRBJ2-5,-,CASSPGTFAGQETQYF,TGTGCCAGCAGCCCGGGTACCTTTGCAGGCCAAGAGACCCAGTACTTC
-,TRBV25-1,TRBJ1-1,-,CASSEILGTKAFF,TGTGCCAGCAGTGAAATCTTGGGCACGAAAGCTTTCTTT
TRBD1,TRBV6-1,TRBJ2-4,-,CASTTTRGLNIQYF,TGTGCCAGCACTACTACCAGGGGGTTAAACATTCAGTACTTC
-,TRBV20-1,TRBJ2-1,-,CSAGQSNEQFF,TGCAGTGCTGGACAATCCAATGAGCAGTTCTTC
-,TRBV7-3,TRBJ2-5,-,CASSSGGRAETQYF,TGTGCCAGCAGCTCTGGGGGCAGGGCGGAGACCCAGTACTTC
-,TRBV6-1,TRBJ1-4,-,CASSDRDPATNEKLFF,TGTGCCAGCAGTGACCGGGACCCAGCAACTAATGAAAAACTGTTTTTT
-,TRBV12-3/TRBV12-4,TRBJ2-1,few,CASSAWAVGRDEQFF,TGTGCCAGTAGCGCCTGGGCAGTCGGTCGGGATGAGCAGTTCTTC
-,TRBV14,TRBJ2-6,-,CASSLQTGTGANVLTF,TGTGCCAGCAGCCTACAAACAGGGACAGGGGCCAACGTCCTGACTTTC
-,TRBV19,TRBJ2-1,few,CASSTGDSQFF,TGTGCCAGTAGTACAGGGGATAGCCAGTTCTTC
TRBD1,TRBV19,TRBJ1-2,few,CASTPRTGGSFGYTF,TGTGCCAGTACCCCAAGGACAGGGGGGTCCTTTGGCTACACCTTC
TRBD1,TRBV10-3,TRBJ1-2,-,CAISDKFRGEGYGYTF,TGTGCCATCAGTGATAAATTCAGGGGGGAAGGCTATGGCTACACCTTC
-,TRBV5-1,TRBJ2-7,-,CASSLRRDYEQYF,TGCGCCAGCAGCTTGAGGAGGGACTACGAGCAGTACTTC
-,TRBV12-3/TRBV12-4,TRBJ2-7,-,CASRGGSYEQYF,TGTGCCAGCAGGGGTGGCTCCTACGAGCAGTACTTC
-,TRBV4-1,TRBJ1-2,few,CASSPLGPPYGYTF,TGCGCCAGCAGCCCGCTGGGACCGCCCTATGGCTACACCTTC
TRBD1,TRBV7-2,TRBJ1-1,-,CASSLAYRGKRNTEAFF,TGTGCCAGCAGCTTAGCTTACAGGGGCAAACGGAACACTGAAGCTTTCTTT
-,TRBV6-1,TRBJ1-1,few,CASSPLIENTEAFF,TGTGCCAGCAGTCCACTCATAGAGAACACTGAAGCTTTCTTT
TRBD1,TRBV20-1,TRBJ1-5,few,CSAPNTGTGNQPQHF,TGCAGTGCTCCTAATACCGGGACAGGGAATCAGCCCCAGCATTTT
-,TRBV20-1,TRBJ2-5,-,CSARDRGQRYQETQYF,TGCAGTGCTAGAGATCGGGGGCAGAGGTACCAAGAGACCCAGTACTTC
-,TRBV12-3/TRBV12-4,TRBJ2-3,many,CASTRRAGSTDTQYF,TGTGCCAGCACCAGAAGGGCAGGGAGCACAGATACGCAGTATTTT
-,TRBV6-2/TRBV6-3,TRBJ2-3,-,CASSYSRPGSTDTQYF,TGTGCCAGCAGTTACTCCAGACCTGGTAGCACAGATACGCAGTATTTT
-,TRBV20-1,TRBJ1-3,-,CSARDPQDFSGNTIYF,TGCAGTGCTAGAGATCCGCAGGACTTCTCTGGAAACACCATATATTTT
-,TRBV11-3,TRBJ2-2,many,CASSPRQNTGELFF,TGTGCCAGCAGCCCCCGACAGAACACCGGGGAGCTGTTTTTT
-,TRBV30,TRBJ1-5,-,CAWTMTGMSQPQHF,TGTGCCTGGACCATGACGGGGATGAGCCAGCCCCAGCATTTT
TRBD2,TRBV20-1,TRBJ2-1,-,CSARNLAGGDNEQFF,TGCAGTGCTAGAAACCTAGCGGGAGGGGACAATGAGCAGTTCTTC
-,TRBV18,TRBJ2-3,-,CASSPSTDTQYF,TGTGCCAGCTCACCGAGCACAGATACGCAGTATTTT